What follows are 24 T cell receptor beta chains derived from one specimen sequenced in a study of identifying expanded T cells in peripheral blood. Sequenced by immunoSEQ multiplex PCR; TCRdb stores in-frame clones only, minus some. The sample yields about 100,000 clones, around nine tenths seen once. Material: blood. Source of these receptors: a person aged 18 to 75 in good health.

This chain connects TRBV7-7 to TRBJ2-1; the match to TRBD1 covers 11 bases. The CDR3 contains 16 residues. Germline V gene lookup returns CDR1 SSHAT and CDR2 FNYEAQ (reference sequence). J gave up 4 bases and V 4 bases, and 6 bases lay outside the gene matches. CDR3 nucleotide sequence: TGTGCCAGCAGCTGGCGGGACAGGGGGACTTACAATGAGCAGTTCTTC. Its translation is CASSWRDRGTYNEQFF.

The V gene is TRBV5-1, the J gene TRBJ2-3; 7 nucleotides align to TRBD1. There are 15 residues in the CDR3. The germline gives CDR1 SGHRS, CDR2 YFSETQ. J was trimmed by 3 bases and V by 0 bases; bases with no gene match: 4. The DNA of the CDR3 is TGCGCCAGCAGCTTGGACAGGGGCGATACAGATACGCAGTATTTT. Residues: CASSLDRGDTDTQYF.

The chain employs TRBV18 and TRBJ2-7, with 8 bases aligning to TRBD1. The CDR3 totals 13 residues. Germline values: CDR1 KGHSH, CDR2 LQKENI. The trim removed 2 bases at V and 6 bases at J, leaving 3 bases unmatched. The CDR3 bases are TGTGCCAGCTCACCAGGACAGGGAGGCGAGCAGTACTTC. The encoded protein is CASSPGQGGEQYF.

To note about this clone: The same CDR3 arises from other DNA sequences in this sample as well. The V and J genes are TRBV6-5 and TRBJ1-2; D possibly corresponds to TRBD1 (5 bases). There are 13 residues in the CDR3. The ends were cut back, 5 bases at V and 1 base at J, with 8 bases in the middle. Germline CDR1 MNHEY, CDR2 SVGAGI. The CDR3 region is CASSPDSNYGYTF. In DNA, the CDR3 is TGTGCCAGCAGTCCTGACAGTAACTATGGCTACACCTTC.

The CDR3, as DNA: TGTGCCAGCAGTTACTCGAGAAATAGCAATCAGCCCCAGCATTTT. Translation gives CASSYSRNSNQPQHF. This chain uses TRBV6-6 with TRBJ1-5; D is unresolved. Trimming removed 0 bases at V and 0 bases at J, with 6 bases between. The CDR3 runs to 15 residues. The germline V gene encodes CDR1 MNHNY and CDR2 SVGAGI (reference sequence).

The chain links TRBV9 to TRBJ2-1; TRBD1 agrees at 9 bases. Germline CDR1 reads SGDLS; CDR2 reads YYNGEE. The CDR3 runs 17 residues. The V gene end was trimmed by 4 bases and the J gene end by 6 bases; junction bases not matched to a gene: 14. The chain's CDR3 is CASSNPGQGTFGNEQFF. The CDR3 DNA follows: TGTGCCAGCAGCAACCCGGGACAGGGAACCTTTGGCAATGAGCAGTTCTTC.

This chain uses TRBV14 with TRBJ2-7; D gene ambiguous. Trimming removed 1 base at V and 3 bases at J, with 13 bases between. The CDR3 length is 15 residues. Germline V gives CDR1 SGHDN, CDR2 FVKESK. CDR3 in amino acids: CASSQVLGGFYEQYF. CDR3 DNA: TGTGCCAGCAGCCAAGTACTTGGCGGATTCTACGAGCAGTACTTC. The whole variable domain, filled in from reference TRBV14 and TRBJ2-7, reads EAGVTQFPSHSVIEKGQTVTLRCDPISGHDNLYWYRRVMGKEIKFLLHFVKESKQDESGMPNNRFLAERTGGTYSTLKVQPAELEDSGVYFCASSQVLGGFYEQYFGPGTRLTVT.

This clone was detected a few times. V gene TRBV5-1 combines with J gene TRBJ1-6, with 7 bases that match TRBD1. CDR3 length equals 14 residues. Germline assignment: CDR1 SGHRS and CDR2 YFSETQ. The V and J ends lost 4 bases and 9 bases, in that order; junction bases with no gene match: 7. The CDR3 nucleotides read TGCGCCAGCAGCGGGGGACAGTGGGGTTCACCCCTCCACTTT. Its protein product is CASSGGQWGSPLHF.

This clone appeared a few times. The rearrangement joins TRBV18 to TRBJ2-7, with unresolved D. V was cut by 4 bases and J by 2 bases, with 12 bases left in between. Per germline, CDR1 KGHSH and CDR2 LQKENI. The CDR3 is 14 residues long. The CDR3 protein is CASSQGAQTYEQYF. CDR3 coding DNA: TGTGCCAGCTCACAGGGCGCGCAAACCTACGAGCAGTACTTC.

This chain links TRBV7-6 with TRBJ2-7; D remains unclear. CDR3 length: 14 amino acids. V lost 1 base and J lost 4, with 11 bases in between. Germline V gives CDR1 SGHVS, CDR2 FNYEAQ. The CDR3 sequence is CASSLVPGKYEQYF. The CDR3 nucleotides are TGTGCCAGCAGCTTAGTTCCAGGAAAGTACGAGCAGTACTTC.

The J gene is TRBJ2-1, the V gene TRBV5-6; tentative D call: TRBD1 (6 bases). This CDR3 comprises 17 residues. Looked up from germline, CDR1 is SGHDT and CDR2 is YYEEEE. V was shortened by 0 bases and J by 4 bases, with 17 bases between the two germline ends. The CDR3 DNA reads TGTGCCAGCAGCTTGGAGGTTGCGGACAGTCGATACAATGAGCAGTTCTTC. Amino acids: CASSLEVADSRYNEQFF.

V is TRBV6-6 and J is TRBJ2-7; D tentatively reads TRBD1 or TRBD2 (5 bases each). The CDR3 contains 15 residues. CDR1 and CDR2 (germline): MNHNY, SVGAGI (reference sequence). V dropped 0 bases and J dropped 0 bases, with 9 bases sitting between them. CDR3 sequence: CASSYSPGTSYEQYF. The CDR3 DNA follows: TGTGCCAGCAGTTACTCTCCAGGGACCTCCTACGAGCAGTACTTC.

The chain links TRBV5-4 to TRBJ1-2, with a weak D call TRBD1 (6 bases). This CDR3 has 17 amino acids. Per the germline V gene, CDR1 is SGHNT and CDR2 is YYREEE (reference sequence). Trimming removed 1 base at V and 8 bases at J, with 24 bases between. CDR3 nucleotides: TGTGCCAGCAGCTTGATGGGGGGGGGCGAGGTAACGTACGGCTACACCTTC. It encodes CASSLMGGGEVTYGYTF.

The V gene is TRBV11-2, the J gene TRBJ2-7; 7 bases fit TRBD1. Germline V gives CDR1 SGHAT, CDR2 FQNNGV. J was trimmed by 2 bases and V by 8 bases; bases with no gene match: 9. The CDR3 loop spans 14 amino acids. The CDR3 DNA reads as TGTGCCAGCGCCCACAGTCAGGGGGCCTACGAGCAGTACTTC. Amino acids: CASAHSQGAYEQYF.

The chain is built from TRBV19 and TRBJ2-7, with 8 positions matching TRBD1. CDR1 and CDR2 from the germline V gene are LNHDA and SQIVND (reference sequence). V lost 9 bases, J lost 1 base, and 11 bases stayed unmatched. The CDR3 runs 15 residues. CDR3 nucleotide sequence: TGTGCCAGCAGTGGGCAGGGGGCCCCTTCCTACGAGCAGTACTTC. This codes for CASSGQGAPSYEQYF.

The J gene is TRBJ2-1, the V gene TRBV5-4; TRBD2 aligns across 11 bases. Germline loops: CDR1 SGHNT, CDR2 YYREEE (reference sequence). The CDR3 is 15 amino acids. J gave up 7 bases and V 3 bases, and 6 bases lay outside the gene matches. The CDR3 is CASSSTSGALNEQFF. The CDR3 DNA reads as TGTGCCAGCAGCTCGACTAGCGGGGCTCTGAATGAGCAGTTCTTC.

V usage is TRBV10-3 and J usage is TRBJ1-5, with D maybe TRBD1 (6 bases). Germline V lookup: CDR1 ENHRY, CDR2 SYGVKD. CDR3 size: 15 residues. The V gene lost 8 bases and the J gene lost 0 bases, with 14 bases spanning the gap. CDR3 bases: TGTGCCATCTCGAACAGGGTTTATAGCAATCAGCCCCAGCATTTT. It specifies CAISNRVYSNQPQHF.

The V gene is TRBV7-2, the J gene TRBJ2-1; weak D call: TRBD2 (6 bases). The CDR3 contains 15 residues. CDR1 is SGHTA, CDR2 FQGNSA, per germline. The V gene lost 5 bases and the J gene lost 2 bases, with 13 bases spanning the gap. The CDR3 spells CASSGGSGAYNEQFF. The CDR3 DNA reads TGTGCCAGCAGCGGGGGGAGCGGTGCCTACAATGAGCAGTTCTTC.

The rearrangement links TRBV9 to TRBJ1-3; unclear D gene. This CDR3 is built from 13 residues. V was shortened by 6 bases and J by 1 base, with 8 bases between the two germline ends. Germline values: CDR1 SGDLS, CDR2 YYNGEE. This chain's CDR3 is CASKKSSGNTIYF. CDR3 nucleotides: TGTGCCAGCAAAAAGAGTTCTGGAAACACCATATATTTT.

The gene calls are TRBV30 and TRBJ1-5; a weak D match, TRBD1 (5 bases). There are 16 residues in the CDR3. The V and J ends lost 3 bases and 7 bases respectively, with 22 bases between them. Germline V CDR1 and CDR2: GTSNPN, SVGIG (reference sequence). In DNA form, the CDR3 reads TGTGCCTGGAGCGAGGGGACCCTTGTGATGGGCCAGCCCCAGCATTTT. Residues: CAWSEGTLVMGQPQHF.

This clone was counted once. The chain employs TRBV5-3 and TRBJ1-1; TRBD1 agrees at 7 bases. TRBV5-3 is an ORF; its function is uncertain. After removal of 4 bases from V and 0 bases from J, the junction contained 12 bases not matched to a gene. This CDR3 is 17 amino acids long. The CDR3 sequence: CARSPEGSGGMNTEAFF. CDR3 nucleotides: TGTGCCAGAAGCCCCGAAGGCTCAGGGGGTATGAACACTGAAGCTTTCTTT.

The chain uses TRBV2 and TRBJ2-3, with D unclear. With 10 bases removed from V and 2 bases from J, the gap between germline ends came to 13 bases. The CDR3 totals 13 residues. Per germline, CDR1 SNHLY and CDR2 FYNNEI. Written as DNA, the CDR3 is TGTGCCACCTGCCAGACGGCCACAGATACGCAGTATTTT. Amino acids: CATCQTATDTQYF.

This clone was seen just once. CDR3: CASSLWQGSNQPQHF. The CDR3 DNA reads TGTGCCAGCAGCTTATGGCAGGGGAGCAATCAGCCCCAGCATTTT. This chain links TRBV11-2 with TRBJ1-5, with TRBD1 as a possible D gene (6 bases). Germline V CDR1 and CDR2: SGHAT, FQNNGV. The V gene lost 2 bases and the J gene lost 1 base, with 9 bases spanning the gap. CDR3 length: 15 residues.

This sequence joins TRBV6-1 and TRBJ1-1, with D perhaps matching TRBD1 (6 bases). CDR3 length: 15 amino acids. Germline lookup yields CDR1 MNHNS and CDR2 SASEGT. The germline V and J ends were trimmed by 2 bases and 0 bases, with 10 bases remaining between them. CDR3 nucleotide sequence: TGTGCCAGCAGTGAAATGGGGGGCATGAACACTGAAGCTTTCTTT. It specifies CASSEMGGMNTEAFF.